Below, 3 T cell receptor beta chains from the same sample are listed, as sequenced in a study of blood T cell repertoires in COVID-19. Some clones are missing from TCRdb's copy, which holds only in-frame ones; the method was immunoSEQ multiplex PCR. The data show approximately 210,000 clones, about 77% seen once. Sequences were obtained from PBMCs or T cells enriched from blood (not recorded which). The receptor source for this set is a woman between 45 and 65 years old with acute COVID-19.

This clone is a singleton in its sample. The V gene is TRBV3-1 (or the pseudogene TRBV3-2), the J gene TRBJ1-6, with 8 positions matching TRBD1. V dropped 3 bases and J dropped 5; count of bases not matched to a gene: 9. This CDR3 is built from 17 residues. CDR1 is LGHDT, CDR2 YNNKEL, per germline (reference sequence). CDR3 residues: CASSQDPGGADNSPLHF. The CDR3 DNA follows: TGTGCCAGCAGCCAGGACCCAGGGGGCGCGGATAATTCACCCCTCCACTTT.

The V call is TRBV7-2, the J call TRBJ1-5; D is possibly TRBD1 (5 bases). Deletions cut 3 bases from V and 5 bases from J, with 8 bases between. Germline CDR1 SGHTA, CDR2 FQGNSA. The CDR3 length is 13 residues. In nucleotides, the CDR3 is TGTGCCAGCAGCTTCAGGGTTGATCAGCCCCAGCATTTT. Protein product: CASSFRVDQPQHF. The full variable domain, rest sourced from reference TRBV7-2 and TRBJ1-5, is GAGVSQSPSNKVTEKGKDVELRCDPISGHTALYWYRQSLGQGLEFLIYFQGNSAPDKSGLPSDRFSAERTGGSVSTLTIQRTQQEDSAVYLCASSFRVDQPQHFGDGTRLSIL.

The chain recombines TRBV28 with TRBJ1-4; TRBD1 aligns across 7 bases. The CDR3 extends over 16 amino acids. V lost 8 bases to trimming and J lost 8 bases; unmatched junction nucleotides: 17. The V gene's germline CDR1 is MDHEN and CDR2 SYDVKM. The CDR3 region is CASLALRTGEREKLFF. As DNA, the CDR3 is TGTGCCAGCCTGGCCCTCCGCACAGGGGAAAGGGAAAAACTGTTTTTT.